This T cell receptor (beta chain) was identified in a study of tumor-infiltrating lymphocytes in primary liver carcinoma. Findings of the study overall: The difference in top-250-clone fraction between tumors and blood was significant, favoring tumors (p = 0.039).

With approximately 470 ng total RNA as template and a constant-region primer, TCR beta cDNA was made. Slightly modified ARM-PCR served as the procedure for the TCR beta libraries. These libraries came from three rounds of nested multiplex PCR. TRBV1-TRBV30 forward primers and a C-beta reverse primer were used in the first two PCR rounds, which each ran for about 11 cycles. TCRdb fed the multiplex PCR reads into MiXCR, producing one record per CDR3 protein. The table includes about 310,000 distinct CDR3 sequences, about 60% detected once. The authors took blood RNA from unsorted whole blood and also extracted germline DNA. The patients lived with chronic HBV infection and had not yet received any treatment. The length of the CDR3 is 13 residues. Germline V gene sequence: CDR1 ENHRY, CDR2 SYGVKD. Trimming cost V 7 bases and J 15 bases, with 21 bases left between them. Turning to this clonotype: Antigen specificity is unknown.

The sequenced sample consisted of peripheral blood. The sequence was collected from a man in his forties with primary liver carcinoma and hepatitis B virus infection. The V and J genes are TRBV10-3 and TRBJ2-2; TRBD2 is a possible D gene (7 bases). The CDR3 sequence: CAIMFGGTGGMFF. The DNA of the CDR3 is TGTGCCATCATGTTCGGGGGCACCGGGGGGATGTTTTTT.